The rows below give T cell receptor beta chains drawn from one sample of a study of T cell repertoires in cytomegalovirus infection. TCRdb reprocessed the reads via MiXCR and lists one record per CDR3 protein. Of 290,000 or so distinct CDR3 sequences in the sample, 8% to 10% were seen once. Material for sequencing was PBMCs. These TCRs come from a human donor in good health (CMV status not recorded). Some clones in this sample may be carry-over from other donors' samples. Each CDR3 is given with its conserved first and last residue. The order of the fields is clone size, D gene, V gene, J gene, CDR3 DNA, CDR3 protein. A D gene is named only where the DNA matches it firmly. The size field is filled for only some rows; it gives once, few, many or a size class.

many	.	TRBV7-2	TRBJ2-2	TGTGCCAGCAGCTCCCGGATGGCTCGGAACACCGGGGAGCTGTTTTTT	CASSSRMARNTGELFF
.	TRBD2	TRBV5-1	TRBJ2-1	TGCGCCAGCCTTAGGGAGCGGGGGGGCCTGGACTTC	CASLRERGGLDF
.	.	TRBV23-1	TRBJ2-1	TGCGCCAGCCCAGTCCTGGGCAGCCTTTACAATGAGCAGTTCTTC	CASPVLGSLYNEQFF
few	.	TRBV7-9	TRBJ1-1	TGTGCCAGCAGCTTACCCAGGCAGCTGAACACTGAAGCTTTCTTT	CASSLPRQLNTEAFF
.	.	TRBV20-1	TRBJ1-5	TGCAGTGCCCTAAGGTGGGGGCTCGGCAATCAGCCCCAGCATTTT	CSALRWGLGNQPQHF
.	TRBD1	TRBV29-1	TRBJ2-5	TGCAGCGTACCACACCGGGACAGGTCGCAAGAGACCCAGTACTTC	CSVPHRDRSQETQYF
few	.	TRBV20-1	TRBJ1-5	TGCAGTTCCGTGACAGGAGATCAGCCCCAGCATTTT	CSSVTGDQPQHF
few	.	TRBV6-5	TRBJ2-4	TGTGCCAGCAGTTACTCCGGGGTTTTATTAGCCAAAAACATTCAGTACTTC	CASSYSGVLLAKNIQYF
many	TRBD1	TRBV12-5	TRBJ2-7	TGTGCTAGTGGTTTGGGACAGGGTTACGAGCAGTACTTC	CASGLGQGYEQYF
many	.	TRBV12-3/TRBV12-4	TRBJ2-2	TGTGCCAGCAGTTTCTCAGGAACCACCGGGGAGCTGTTTTTT	CASSFSGTTGELFF
many	.	TRBV6-5	TRBJ2-1	TGTGCCAGCAGCCCTGGACGGTACTCCTACAATGAGCAGTTCTTC	CASSPGRYSYNEQFF
many	TRBD1	TRBV20-1	TRBJ1-1	TGCAGTGCTAGAGATCCTGCCAGGGGGTACACTGAAGCTTTCTTT	CSARDPARGYTEAFF
many	TRBD1	TRBV7-2	TRBJ2-3	TGTGCCAGCAGCTTAGTAGGGCGCAGGGGGCGAGATACGCAGTATTTT	CASSLVGRRGRDTQYF
many	.	TRBV29-1	TRBJ2-3	TGCAGCGTTGAAAGGGGCACAGATACGCAGTATTTT	CSVERGTDTQYF
many	TRBD2	TRBV9	TRBJ2-3	TGTGCCAGCAGCCCCTGGACTAGCTTGGGGACAGATACGCAGTATTTT	CASSPWTSLGTDTQYF
many	TRBD2	TRBV28	TRBJ2-1	TGTGCCAGCAGTCTCGGGACTAGCGGGGGTGATGAGCAGTTCTTC	CASSLGTSGGDEQFF
.	TRBD1	TRBV20-1	TRBJ1-5	TGCAGTGCTAGACACACAGGGGGGATCAATCAGCCCCAGCATTTT	CSARHTGGINQPQHF
many	TRBD2	TRBV7-3	TRBJ2-5	TGTGCCAGCAGCCCCCGAGGAAGCGGGGGGGCAGAGGAGACCCAGTACTTC	CASSPRGSGGAEETQYF
many	.	TRBV28	TRBJ1-1	TGTGCCAGCAGTTTAATCAAAGGTGAAGCTTTCTTT	CASSLIKGEAFF
few	.	TRBV7-8	TRBJ1-6	TGTGCCAGCAGCTTAGTTGGAGGGGGAGTAACCTATAATTCACCCCTCCACTTT	CASSLVGGGVTYNSPLHF
.	.	TRBV6-1	TRBJ1-1	TGTGCCAGCAGTGATCGCCTTAGGGGTGAAGCTTTCTTT	CASSDRLRGEAFF
many	TRBD1	TRBV7-2	TRBJ1-1	TGTGCCAGCAGCTTAGGGGGACAGCCGAACACTGAAGCTTTCTTT	CASSLGGQPNTEAFF
.	.	TRBV20-1	TRBJ2-3	TGCAGTGCTGAGACCCCGCTCCCCGACAGACGCACAGATACGCAGTATTTT	CSAETPLPDRRTDTQYF
many	TRBD1	TRBV29-1	TRBJ2-1	TGCAGCGTTGAAAAGGACAGGGGATACAATGAGCAGTTCTTC	CSVEKDRGYNEQFF
many	TRBD2	TRBV7-2	TRBJ2-1	TGTGCCAGCAGCTTAGCGGCTAGCGGGGGGGCAACTGAGCAGTTCTTC	CASSLAASGGATEQFF
.	TRBD1	TRBV9	TRBJ1-1	TGTGCCAGCACCCCAGACAGGGGCCCTGAAGCTTTCTTT	CASTPDRGPEAFF
many	.	TRBV6-2/TRBV6-3	TRBJ2-3	TGTGCCAGCAGTCCCCCGGGGGGCCGGACAGATACGCAGTATTTT	CASSPPGGRTDTQYF
many	TRBD1	TRBV14	TRBJ1-2	TGTGCCAGCAGCCAAGAGGCAGGGGGCTTTGGCTACACCTTC	CASSQEAGGFGYTF
many	.	TRBV9	TRBJ2-1	TGTGCCAGCAGCACCTCGGGGGACTCCTACAATGAGCAGTTCTTC	CASSTSGDSYNEQFF
many	TRBD1	TRBV7-2	TRBJ1-2	TGTGCCAGCAGCATCGGGACAGGGAACTATGGCTACACCTTC	CASSIGTGNYGYTF
many	TRBD1	TRBV6-1	TRBJ2-1	TGTGCCAGCAGCAACTATCAGGGGGCTGTAAACAATGAGCAGTTCTTC	CASSNYQGAVNNEQFF
many	TRBD1	TRBV14	TRBJ2-1	TGTGCCAGCAGCCGTGGACAGGTCCATGAGCAGTTCTTC	CASSRGQVHEQFF
many	.	TRBV7-9	TRBJ2-5	TGTGCCAGCAGCTCAGGGTTTGGGGAGACCCAGTACTTC	CASSSGFGETQYF
.	.	TRBV20-1	TRBJ1-1	TGCAGTGCTAGAGATCCGCCCCAAGGGAACACTGAAGCTTTCTTT	CSARDPPQGNTEAFF
few	TRBD2	TRBV19	TRBJ2-1	TGTGCCAGTACGACTAGCGGGGGCTCCTACAATGAGCAGTTCTTC	CASTTSGGSYNEQFF
many	.	TRBV6-1	TRBJ2-3	TGTGCCAGCAACGCCGGCAGGGGGGGGGTCACAGATACGCAGTATTTT	CASNAGRGGVTDTQYF
.	.	TRBV20-1	TRBJ1-1	TGCAGTGCACCCAAGGCCAGGAACACTGAAGCTTTCTTT	CSAPKARNTEAFF
.	.	TRBV25-1	TRBJ1-4	TGTGCCAGCAGTGAGACCATTAATGAAAAACTGTTTTTT	CASSETINEKLFF
once	.	TRBV11-3	TRBJ1-1	TGTGCCAGCAGCCTAGAGGTGATCACTGAAGCTTTCTTT	CASSLEVITEAFF
few	.	TRBV28	TRBJ1-1	TGTGCCAGCAGTACTGCAGGGGTGAACACTGAAGCTTTCTTT	CASSTAGVNTEAFF
many	TRBD1	TRBV4-1	TRBJ1-4	TGCGCCAGCAGCCAAGTGCTGACAGGGGACGTATTTGAAAAACTGTTTTTT	CASSQVLTGDVFEKLFF
many	.	TRBV2	TRBJ2-1	TGTGCCAGCAGTGCCGACAGTGACATCTCCTACAATGAGCAGTTCTTC	CASSADSDISYNEQFF
.	.	TRBV12-3/TRBV12-4	TRBJ1-4	TGTGCCAGCAGCGGGGCCGGGAGTAATGAAAAACTGTTTTTT	CASSGAGSNEKLFF
many	.	TRBV7-2	TRBJ2-1	TGTGCCAGCACCCTGGGGGGGGCGTTTGAGCAGTTCTTC	CASTLGGAFEQFF
many	TRBD1	TRBV7-2	TRBJ2-5	TGTGCCAGCAGCCCCCAGACAGGGAAAGAGACCCAGTACTTC	CASSPQTGKETQYF
.	.	TRBV5-6	TRBJ2-7	TGTGCCAGCAGCTTGGGAGGACTGGTACTCGAGCAGTACTTC	CASSLGGLVLEQYF
many	TRBD1	TRBV6-5	TRBJ1-5	TGTGCCAGCAGCCCTGACAGGGGGTTCAATCAGCCCCAGCATTTT	CASSPDRGFNQPQHF
.	.	TRBV5-1	TRBJ2-1	TGCGCCAGCAGCTCGGCCGGACCCGTACAATACGAGCAGTTCTTC	CASSSAGPVQYEQFF
many	.	TRBV7-2	TRBJ2-2	TGTGCCAGCAGCCCCGGACAGAACACCGGGGAGCTGTTTTTT	CASSPGQNTGELFF
few	.	TRBV28	TRBJ2-3	TGTGCCAGCAATTTCCTCTTGACAGGTTTCACAGATACGCAGTATTTT	CASNFLLTGFTDTQYF
many	TRBD2	TRBV7-2	TRBJ2-3	TGTGCCAGCAAGACTAGCGGGGGAACAGATACGCAGTATTTT	CASKTSGGTDTQYF
.	.	TRBV5-1	TRBJ2-1	TGCGCCAGCAGCTTGAATTCCGCGGCCGGAATTCCTGAGCAGTTCTTC	CASSLNSAAGIPEQFF
many	.	TRBV7-3	TRBJ2-1	TGTGCCAGCAGCCTGGACTCCCGAGGGGGCAATGAGCAGTTCTTC	CASSLDSRGGNEQFF
many	TRBD2	TRBV19	TRBJ2-1	TGTGCCAGTAGCAACACAGCGGGGGGGAAGTACAATGAGCAGTTCTTC	CASSNTAGGKYNEQFF